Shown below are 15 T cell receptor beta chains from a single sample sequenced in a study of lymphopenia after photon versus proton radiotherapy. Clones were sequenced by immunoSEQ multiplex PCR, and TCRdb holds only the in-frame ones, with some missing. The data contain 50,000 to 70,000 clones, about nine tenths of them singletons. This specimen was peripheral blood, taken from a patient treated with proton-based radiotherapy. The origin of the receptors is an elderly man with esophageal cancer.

The CDR3 sequence: CASRQGEWETQYF. CDR3 DNA: TGTGCCAGTCGACAGGGGGAGTGGGAGACCCAGTACTTC. The chain employs TRBV2 and TRBJ2-5, with 9 bases fitting TRBD1. Looked up from germline, CDR1 is SNHLY and CDR2 is FYNNEI. This CDR3 contains 13 residues. The junction had 7 bases not matched to a gene; V was cut back by 9 bases and J by 5 bases.

The CDR3 reads CASSLGQYEQYF. The CDR3 coding sequence is TGTGCCAGCAGCCTCGGACAGTACGAGCAGTACTTC. This chain joins TRBV5-6 and TRBJ2-7; the D gene is possibly TRBD1 (6 bases). The V gene lost 4 bases and the J gene lost 4 bases, with 9 bases spanning the gap. The CDR3 sequence is 12 residues long. The V gene's germline CDR1 is SGHDT and CDR2 YYEEEE.

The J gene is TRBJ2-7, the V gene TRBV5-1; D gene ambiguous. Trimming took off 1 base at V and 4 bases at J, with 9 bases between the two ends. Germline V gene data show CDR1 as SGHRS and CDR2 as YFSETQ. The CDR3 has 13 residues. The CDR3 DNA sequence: TGCGCCAGCAGCTTGAGGTTAGCTTACGAGCAGTACTTC. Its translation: CASSLRLAYEQYF.

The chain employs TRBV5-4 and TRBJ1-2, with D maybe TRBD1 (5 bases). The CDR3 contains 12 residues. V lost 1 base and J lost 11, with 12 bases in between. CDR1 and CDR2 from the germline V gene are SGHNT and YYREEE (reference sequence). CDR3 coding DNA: TGTGCCAGCAGCTTGATCCTTGGGGGATACACCTTC. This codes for CASSLILGGYTF.

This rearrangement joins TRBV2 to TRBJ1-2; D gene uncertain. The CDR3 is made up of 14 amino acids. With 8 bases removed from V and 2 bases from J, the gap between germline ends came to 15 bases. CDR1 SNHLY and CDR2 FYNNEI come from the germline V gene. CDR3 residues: CASEGILVNYGYTF. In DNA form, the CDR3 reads TGTGCCAGCGAAGGTATCCTGGTAAACTATGGCTACACCTTC.

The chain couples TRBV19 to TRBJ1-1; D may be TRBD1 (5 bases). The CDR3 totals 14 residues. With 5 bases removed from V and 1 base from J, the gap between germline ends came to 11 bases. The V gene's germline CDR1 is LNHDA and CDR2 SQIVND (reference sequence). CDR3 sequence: CASSPLQENTEAFF. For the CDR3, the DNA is TGTGCCAGTAGTCCCCTACAGGAGAACACTGAAGCTTTCTTT.

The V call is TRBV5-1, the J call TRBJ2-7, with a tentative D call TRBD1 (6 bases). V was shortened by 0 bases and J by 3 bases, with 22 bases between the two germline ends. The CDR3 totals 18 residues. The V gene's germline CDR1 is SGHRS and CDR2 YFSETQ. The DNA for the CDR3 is TGCGCCAGCAGCTTGGAAGGGACAAAATCCATGGGCCTCTACGAGCAGTACTTC. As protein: CASSLEGTKSMGLYEQYF.

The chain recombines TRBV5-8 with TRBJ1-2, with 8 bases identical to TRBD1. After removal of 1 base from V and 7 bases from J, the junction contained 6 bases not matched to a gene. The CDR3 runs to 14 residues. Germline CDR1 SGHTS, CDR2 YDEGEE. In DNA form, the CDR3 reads TGTGCCAGCAGCTTGCCCGACAGGGGCGGTGGCTACACCTTC. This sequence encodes CASSLPDRGGGYTF.

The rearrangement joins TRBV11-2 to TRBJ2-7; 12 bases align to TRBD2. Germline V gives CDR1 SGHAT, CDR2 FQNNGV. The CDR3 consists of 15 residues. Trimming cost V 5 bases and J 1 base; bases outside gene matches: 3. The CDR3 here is CASSPGTSGSYEQYF. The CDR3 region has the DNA TGTGCCAGCAGCCCCGGGACTAGCGGGTCCTACGAGCAGTACTTC.

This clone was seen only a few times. The DNA of the CDR3 is TGTGCCAGTAGCCAACTAGCGGCACCCTACAATGAGCAGTTCTTC. Its translation: CASSQLAAPYNEQFF. This sequence joins TRBV19 and TRBJ2-1, with 8 positions matching TRBD2. Germline V gene data show CDR1 as LNHDA and CDR2 as SQIVND (reference sequence). After removal of 6 bases from V and 2 bases from J, the junction contained 6 bases not matched to a gene. This CDR3 is 15 amino acids long.

CDR3 region: CASSRDGQETQYF. CDR3 in DNA: TGTGCCAGCAGTAGGGACGGCCAAGAGACCCAGTACTTC. The V and J genes are TRBV7-2 and TRBJ2-5; perhaps D is TRBD1 or TRBD2 (5 bases each). The CDR3 length is 13 residues. CDR1 is SGHTA, CDR2 FQGNSA, per germline. V was cut by 6 bases and J by 1 base, with 9 bases left in between. Variable domain in full (rest from reference TRBV7-2 and TRBJ2-5): GAGVSQSPSNKVTEKGKDVELRCDPISGHTALYWYRQSLGQGLEFLIYFQGNSAPDKSGLPSDRFSAERTGGSVSTLTIQRTQQEDSAVYLCASSRDGQETQYFGPGTRLLVL.

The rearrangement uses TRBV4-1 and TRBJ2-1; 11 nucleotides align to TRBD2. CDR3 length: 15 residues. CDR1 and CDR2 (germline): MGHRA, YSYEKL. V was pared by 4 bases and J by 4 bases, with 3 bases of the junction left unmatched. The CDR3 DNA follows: TGCGCCAGCAGCCCCGTAGCGGGGGGGTACAATGAGCAGTTCTTC. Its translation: CASSPVAGGYNEQFF.

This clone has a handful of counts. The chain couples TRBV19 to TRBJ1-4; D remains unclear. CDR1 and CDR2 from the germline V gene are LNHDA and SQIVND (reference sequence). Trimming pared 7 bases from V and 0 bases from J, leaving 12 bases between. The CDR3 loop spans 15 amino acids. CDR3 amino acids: CASKMAGATNEKLFF. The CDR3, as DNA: TGTGCCAGTAAAATGGCGGGTGCAACTAATGAAAAACTGTTTTTT.

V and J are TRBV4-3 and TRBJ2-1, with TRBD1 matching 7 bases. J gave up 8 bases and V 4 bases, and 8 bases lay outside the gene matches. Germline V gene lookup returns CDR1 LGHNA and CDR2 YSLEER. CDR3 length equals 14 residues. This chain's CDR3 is CASSRLTGSDEQFF. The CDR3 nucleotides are TGCGCCAGCAGCCGCCTGACAGGGTCCGATGAGCAGTTCTTC.

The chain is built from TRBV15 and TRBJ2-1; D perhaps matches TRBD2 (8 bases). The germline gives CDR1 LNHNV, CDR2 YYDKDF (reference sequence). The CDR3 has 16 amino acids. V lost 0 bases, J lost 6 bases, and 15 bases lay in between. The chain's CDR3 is CATSRDPGGGRNEQFF. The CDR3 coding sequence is TGTGCCACCAGCAGAGATCCGGGAGGGGGCCGCAATGAGCAGTTCTTC.